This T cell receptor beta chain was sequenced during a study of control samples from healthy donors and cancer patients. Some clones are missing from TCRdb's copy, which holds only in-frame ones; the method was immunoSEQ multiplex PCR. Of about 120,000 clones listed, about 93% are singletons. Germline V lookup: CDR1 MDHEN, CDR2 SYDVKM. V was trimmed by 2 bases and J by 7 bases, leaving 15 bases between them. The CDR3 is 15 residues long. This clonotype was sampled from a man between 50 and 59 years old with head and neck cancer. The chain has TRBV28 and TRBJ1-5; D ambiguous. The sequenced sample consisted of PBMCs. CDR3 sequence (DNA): TGTGCCAGCAGTTTAATACAGCGGGGAGGGCAGCCCCAGCATTTT. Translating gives CASSLIQRGGQPQHF.